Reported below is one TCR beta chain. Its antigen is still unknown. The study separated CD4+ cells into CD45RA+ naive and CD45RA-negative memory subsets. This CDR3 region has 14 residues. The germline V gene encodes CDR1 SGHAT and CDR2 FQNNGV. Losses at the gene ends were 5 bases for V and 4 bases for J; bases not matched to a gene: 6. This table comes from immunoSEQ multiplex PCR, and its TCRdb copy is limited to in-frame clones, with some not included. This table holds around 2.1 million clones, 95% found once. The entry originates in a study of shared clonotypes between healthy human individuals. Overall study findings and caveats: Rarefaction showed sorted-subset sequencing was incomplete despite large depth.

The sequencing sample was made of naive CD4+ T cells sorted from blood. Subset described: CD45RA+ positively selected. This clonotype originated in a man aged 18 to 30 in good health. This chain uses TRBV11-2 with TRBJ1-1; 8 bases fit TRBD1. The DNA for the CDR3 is TGTGCCAGCAGCGTCGGACAGGGAACCACTGAAGCTTTCTTT. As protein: CASSVGQGTTEAFF.